The next 15 T cell receptor beta chains were all read from a single sample in a study of blood T cell repertoires in COVID-19. Profiled with immunoSEQ multiplex PCR; TCRdb holds only in-frame clones, not every one. The sample records approximately 270,000 clones, roughly 85% being singletons. The sample was PBMCs or T cells enriched from blood (not recorded which). Receptors originate from a woman aged 50 to 60 who had recovered from COVID-19.

The rearrangement joins TRBV7-9 to TRBJ2-1; possible D gene TRBD2, 5 bases. V gave up 2 bases and J gave up 0 bases, with 8 bases separating them. Germline V CDR1 and CDR2: SEHNR, FQNEAQ (reference sequence). This CDR3 region has 15 residues. CDR3: CASSLLGVSYNEQFF. DNA for the CDR3: TGTGCCAGCAGCTTACTCGGGGTCTCCTACAATGAGCAGTTCTTC.

The CDR3 loop is CASRIQGYSNQPQHF. DNA of the CDR3: TGTGCCAGCAGGATTCAGGGTTATAGCAATCAGCCCCAGCATTTT. The V call is TRBV27, the J call TRBJ1-5; D is perhaps TRBD1 (5 bases). The ends were cut back, 6 bases at V and 0 bases at J, with 12 bases in the middle. The CDR3 is 15 amino acids. Germline values: CDR1 MNHEY, CDR2 SMNVEV (reference sequence).

The chain employs TRBV2 and TRBJ1-2; the D is unclear. Trimming stripped 4 bases from V and 2 bases from J, with 8 bases between. Germline V CDR1 and CDR2: SNHLY, FYNNEI. This CDR3 is 13 amino acids long. The CDR3 sequence: CASSVVQNYGYTF. The CDR3 DNA is TGTGCCAGCAGTGTCGTACAGAACTATGGCTACACCTTC.

This clone was seen a single time. This sequence joins TRBV28 and TRBJ2-7; 11 bases map to TRBD2. Germline V lookup: CDR1 MDHEN, CDR2 SYDVKM. Germline trimming cut 6 bases from V and 3 bases from J; bases unmatched to any gene: 7. This CDR3 region has 15 residues. The CDR3 here is CASRLLAGGLYEQYF. Written as DNA, the CDR3 is TGTGCCAGCAGGCTGCTAGCGGGAGGACTCTACGAGCAGTACTTC.

This chain joins TRBV27 and TRBJ2-7; 12 bases map to TRBD2. Germline CDR1 and CDR2: MNHEY and SMNVEV (reference sequence). Losses at the gene ends were 7 bases for V and 4 bases for J; bases not matched to a gene: 5. The CDR3 covers 14 residues. The chain's CDR3 is CASTRTSGKYEQYF. The DNA of the CDR3 is TGTGCCAGCACGCGGACTAGCGGGAAGTACGAGCAGTACTTC.

This clone appeared once. V is TRBV27 and J is TRBJ2-6, with TRBD1 identical over 9 bases. CDR1 is MNHEY and CDR2 is SMNVEV in the germline V gene (reference sequence). The CDR3 runs 19 residues. V shed 3 bases and J 3 bases; nucleotides not matched to a gene: 12. CDR3 coding DNA: TGTGCCAGCAGTTTTACATCCGGGACAGGGTTTCGTGGGGCCAACGTCCTGACTTTC. Translated, it gives CASSFTSGTGFRGANVLTF.

The chain has TRBV5-4 and TRBJ1-1, with 11 bases that match TRBD1. The germline V gene encodes CDR1 SGHNT and CDR2 YYREEE (reference sequence). This CDR3 has 16 residues. J gave up 0 bases and V 4 bases, and 5 bases lay outside the gene matches. The CDR3 loop is CASSKGTGGLNTEAFF. In DNA form, the CDR3 reads TGTGCCAGCAGCAAAGGGACAGGGGGGCTGAACACTGAAGCTTTCTTT.

This chain links TRBV29-1 with TRBJ2-2; 7 positions agree with TRBD1. The length of the CDR3 is 14 residues. J lost 6 bases, V lost 6 bases, and 10 bases had no gene match. CDR1 SQVTM and CDR2 ANQGSEA come from the germline V gene. CDR3 region: CSVSQGISPGELFF. DNA for the CDR3: TGCAGCGTGTCACAGGGGATTAGTCCCGGGGAGCTGTTTTTT.

The rearrangement uses TRBV3-1 (or the pseudogene TRBV3-2) and TRBJ2-1; D is undetermined. Trimming took off 2 bases at V and 6 bases at J, with 8 bases between the two ends. The germline V gene encodes CDR1 LGHDT and CDR2 YNNKEL (reference sequence). CDR3 length equals 13 residues. CDR3 in amino acids: CASSQSLGNEQFF. The CDR3 bases are TGTGCCAGCAGCCAATCCCTAGGCAATGAGCAGTTCTTC.

The V call is TRBV21-1, the J call TRBJ2-7; the D call of TRBD2 is as the table states it, not checked on the DNA. TRBV21-1 is given as a pseudogene. This CDR3 is built from 15 residues. CDR3 loop: CASSKEKSYSYEQYF. The CDR3 nucleotides read TGTGCCAGCAGCAAAGAGAAGAGTTACTCCTACGAGCAGTACTTC.

This sequence joins TRBV30 and TRBJ1-1; TRBD1 agrees at 8 bases. In germline, CDR1 is GTSNPN, CDR2 SVGIG (reference sequence). The CDR3 runs 15 residues. The J segment lost 4 bases and the V segment lost 3 bases, leaving 10 bases of the junction unmatched. The CDR3 loop reads CAWRPDRVRGTEAFF. The CDR3 nucleotides are TGTGCCTGGAGACCGGACAGGGTAAGGGGCACTGAAGCTTTCTTT.

This chain connects TRBV29-1 to TRBJ1-6; TRBD1 matches 10 bases. The CDR3 sequence is 13 residues long. Looked up from germline, CDR1 is SQVTM and CDR2 is ANQGSEA. The J segment lost 6 bases and the V segment lost 6 bases, leaving 2 bases of the junction unmatched. CDR3 protein: CSVRTGGNSPLHF. Here the CDR3 DNA reads TGCAGCGTCCGGACAGGGGGTAATTCACCCCTCCACTTT. Full variable domain (outside the CDR3, taken from reference TRBV29-1 and TRBJ1-6): SAVISQKPSRDICQRGTSLTIQCQVDSQVTMMFWYRQQPGQSLTLIATANQGSEATYESGFVIDKFPISRPNLTFSTLTVSNMSPEDSSIYLCSVRTGGNSPLHFGNGTRLTVT.

V gene TRBV7-8 combines with J gene TRBJ1-1; 9 bases align to TRBD1. The CDR3 spans 16 residues. Per the germline V gene, CDR1 is SGHVS and CDR2 is FQNEAQ. V was clipped by 3 bases and J by 2 bases; unmatched bases: 7. This chain's CDR3 is CASSFSGQGFNTEAFF. The CDR3 bases are TGTGCCAGCAGCTTCTCGGGACAGGGCTTTAACACTGAAGCTTTCTTT. Supplemented by reference TRBV7-8 and TRBJ1-1, the full variable domain reads GAGVSQSPRYKVAKRGQDVALRCDPISGHVSLFWYQQALGQGPEFLTYFQNEAQLDKSGLPSDRFFAERPEGSVSTLKIQRTQQEDSAVYLCASSFSGQGFNTEAFFGQGTRLTVV.

This clone was seen only once. The V and J genes are TRBV28 and TRBJ1-5, with TRBD1 matching 8 bases. Germline-derived CDR1 and CDR2 are MDHEN and SYDVKM. J gave up 3 bases and V 5 bases, and 9 bases lay outside the gene matches. This CDR3 contains 16 residues. CDR3 loop: CASSPLPGQVNQPQHF. The CDR3 DNA reads as TGTGCCAGCAGTCCCCTTCCGGGACAGGTCAATCAGCCCCAGCATTTT.

The table lists this clone with a few counts. The gene calls are TRBV25-1 and TRBJ2-7, with TRBD1 identical over 7 bases. CDR1 is MGHDK and CDR2 is SYGVNS in the germline V gene. The CDR3 is 14 amino acids. With 6 bases clipped from V and 2 bases from J, the junction kept 7 bases outside the gene matches. The CDR3 DNA reads as TGTGCCAGCAGAGGGGGCCAGATCCCCTACGAGCAGTACTTC. It specifies CASRGGQIPYEQYF.